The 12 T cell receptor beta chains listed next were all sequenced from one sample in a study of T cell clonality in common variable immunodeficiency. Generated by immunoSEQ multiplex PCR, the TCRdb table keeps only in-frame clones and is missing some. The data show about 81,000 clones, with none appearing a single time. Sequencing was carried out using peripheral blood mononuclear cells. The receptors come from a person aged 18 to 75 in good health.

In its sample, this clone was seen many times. The CDR3 protein is CASNQGRETQYF. Incomplete CDR3 DNA: TGTGCCAGCAATCAGGGGCGAGAGACC. This chain joins TRBV28 and TRBJ2-5; D may be TRBD1 (6 bases). The read comes to an end 3 residues before the CDR3 does, leaving the germline J gene to fill in the end. Trimming removed 7 bases at V and 4 bases at J, with 10 bases between. The germline V gene encodes CDR1 MDHEN and CDR2 SYDVKM. This CDR3 contains 12 residues. The full variable domain, in which reference TRBV28 and TRBJ2-5 provide the parts outside the CDR3, is DVKVTQSSRYLVKRTGEKVFLECVQDMDHENMFWYRQDPGLGLRLIYFSYDVKMKEKGDIPEGYSVSREKKERFSLILESASTNQTSMYLCASNQGRETQYFGPGTRLLVL.

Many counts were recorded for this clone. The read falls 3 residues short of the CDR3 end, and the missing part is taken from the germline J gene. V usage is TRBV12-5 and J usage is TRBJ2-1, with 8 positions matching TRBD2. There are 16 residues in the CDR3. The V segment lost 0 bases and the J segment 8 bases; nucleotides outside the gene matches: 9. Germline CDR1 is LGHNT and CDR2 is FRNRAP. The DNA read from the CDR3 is TGTGCTAGTGGTTTGGTACTGAGCGGGAGACGTTATGAG. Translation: CASGLVLSGRRYE. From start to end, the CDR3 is CASGLVLSGRRYEQFF.

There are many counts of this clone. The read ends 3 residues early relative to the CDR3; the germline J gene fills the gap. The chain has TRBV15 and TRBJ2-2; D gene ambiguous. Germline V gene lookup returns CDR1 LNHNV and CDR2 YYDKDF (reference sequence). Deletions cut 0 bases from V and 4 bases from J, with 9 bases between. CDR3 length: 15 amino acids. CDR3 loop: CATSRDGRVTGELFF. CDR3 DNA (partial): TGTGCCACCAGCAGAGATGGAAGGGTCACCGGGGAG. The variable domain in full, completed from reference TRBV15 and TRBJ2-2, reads DAMVIQNPRYQVTQFGKPVTLSCSQTLNHNVMYWYQQKSSQAPKLLFHYYDKDFNNEADTPDNFQSRRPNTSFCFLDIRSPGLGDTAMYLCATSRDGRVTGELFFGEGSRLTVL.

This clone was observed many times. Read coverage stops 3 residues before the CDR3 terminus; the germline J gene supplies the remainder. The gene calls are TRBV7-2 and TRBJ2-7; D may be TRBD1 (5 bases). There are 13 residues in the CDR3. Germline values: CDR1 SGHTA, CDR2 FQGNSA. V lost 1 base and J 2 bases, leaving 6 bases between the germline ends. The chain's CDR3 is CASSLEGAYEQYF. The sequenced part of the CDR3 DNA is TGTGCCAGCAGCTTAGAAGGGGCCTACGAG.

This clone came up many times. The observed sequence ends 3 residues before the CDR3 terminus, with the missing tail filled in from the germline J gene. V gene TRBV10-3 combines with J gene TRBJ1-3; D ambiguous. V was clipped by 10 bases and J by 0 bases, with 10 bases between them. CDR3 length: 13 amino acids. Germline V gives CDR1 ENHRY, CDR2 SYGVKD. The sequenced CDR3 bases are TGTGCCACCCGCGGTGGCTCTGGAAACACC. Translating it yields CATRGGSGNT. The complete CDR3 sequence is CATRGGSGNTIYF.

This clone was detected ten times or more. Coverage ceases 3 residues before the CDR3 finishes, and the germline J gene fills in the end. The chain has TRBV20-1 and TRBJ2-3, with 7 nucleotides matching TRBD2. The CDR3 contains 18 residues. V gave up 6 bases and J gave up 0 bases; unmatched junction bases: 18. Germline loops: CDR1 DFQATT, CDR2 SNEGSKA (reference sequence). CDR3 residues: CSARTRDYITSSTDTQYF. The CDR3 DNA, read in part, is TGCAGTGCAAGGACGCGGGACTATATAACCTCTAGCACAGATACG.

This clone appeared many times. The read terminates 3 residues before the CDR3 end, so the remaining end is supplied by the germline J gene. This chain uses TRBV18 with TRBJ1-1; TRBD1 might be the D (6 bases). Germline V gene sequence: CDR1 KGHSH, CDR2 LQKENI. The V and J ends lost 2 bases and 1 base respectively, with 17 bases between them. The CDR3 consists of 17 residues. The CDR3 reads CASSPMSGQDRNTEAFF. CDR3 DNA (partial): TGTGCCAGCTCACCAATGTCAGGTCAGGACAGGAACACTGAA. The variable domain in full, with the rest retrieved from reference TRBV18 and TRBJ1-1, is NAGVMQNPRHLVRRRGQEARLRCSPMKGHSHVYWYRQLPEEGLKFMVYLQKENIIDESGMPKERFSAEFPKEGPSILRIQQVVRGDSAAYFCASSPMSGQDRNTEAFFGQGTRLTVV.

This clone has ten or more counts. The CDR3 DNA, read in part, is TGCAGTGCTAGGGGTCTGGGGAGGGGATGGCAGCCC. Translated: CSARGLGRGWQP. The entire CDR3 reads CSARGLGRGWQPQHF. J is TRBJ1-5 and V is TRBV20-1; maybe TRBD1 (5 bases). The read comes to an end 3 residues before the CDR3 does, leaving the germline J gene to fill in the end. Germline CDR1 and CDR2: DFQATT and SNEGSKA (reference sequence). This CDR3 contains 15 residues. Trimming took 3 bases from V and 7 from J, leaving 19 bases between them.

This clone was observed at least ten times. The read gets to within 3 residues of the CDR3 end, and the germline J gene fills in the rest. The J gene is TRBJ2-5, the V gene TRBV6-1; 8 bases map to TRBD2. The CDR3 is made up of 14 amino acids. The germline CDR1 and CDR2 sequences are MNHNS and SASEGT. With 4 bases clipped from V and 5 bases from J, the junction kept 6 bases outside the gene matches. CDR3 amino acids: CASSAGLAIETQYF. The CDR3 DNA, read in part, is TGTGCCAGCAGTGCCGGACTAGCAATCGAGACC.

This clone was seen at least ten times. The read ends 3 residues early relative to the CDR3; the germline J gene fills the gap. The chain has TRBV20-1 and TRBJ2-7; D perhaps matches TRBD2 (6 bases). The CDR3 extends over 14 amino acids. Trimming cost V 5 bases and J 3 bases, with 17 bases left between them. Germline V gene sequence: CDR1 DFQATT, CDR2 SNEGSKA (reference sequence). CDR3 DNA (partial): TGCAGTGCTTACCCCCGGGACTTTAACTACGAG. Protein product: CSAYPRDFNYE. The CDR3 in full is CSAYPRDFNYEQYF.

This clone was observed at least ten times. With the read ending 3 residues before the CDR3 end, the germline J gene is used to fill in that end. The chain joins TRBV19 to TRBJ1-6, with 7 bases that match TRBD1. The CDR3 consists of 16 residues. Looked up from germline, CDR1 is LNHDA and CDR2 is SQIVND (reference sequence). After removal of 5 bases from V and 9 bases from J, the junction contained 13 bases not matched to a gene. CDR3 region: CASSLLTGVHSSPLHF. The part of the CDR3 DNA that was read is TGTGCCAGTAGTCTTCTAACAGGGGTTCACAGTTCACCC.

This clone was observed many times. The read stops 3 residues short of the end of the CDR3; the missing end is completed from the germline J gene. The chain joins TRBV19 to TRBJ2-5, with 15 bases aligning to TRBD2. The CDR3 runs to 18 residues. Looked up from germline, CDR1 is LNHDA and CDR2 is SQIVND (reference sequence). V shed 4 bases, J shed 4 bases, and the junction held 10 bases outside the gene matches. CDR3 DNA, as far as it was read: TGTGCCAGTAGTAAAGGACTAGCGGGAGGGCCGGTAGTAGAGACC. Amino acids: CASSKGLAGGPVVET. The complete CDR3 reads CASSKGLAGGPVVETQYF.